This entry lists 24 T cell receptor beta chains sequenced from one sample in a study of blood T cells in healthy people across ages. With a J-beta primer mix and a sample-barcoded 5' primer, a second PCR ran about 6 to 11 cycles. Via MiXCR, TCRdb re-called the 5' RACE reads, giving one row per CDR3 protein. The table lists about 2 million distinct CDR3 sequences, about 50% of them singletons. The sample taken for sequencing was blood. These TCRs come from a woman in her thirties or forties in good health.

The chain is built from TRBV2 and TRBJ1-2; 8 bases map to TRBD1. After removal of 10 bases from V and 4 bases from J, the junction contained 5 bases not matched to a gene. Germline V gives CDR1 SNHLY, CDR2 FYNNEI. There are 12 residues in the CDR3. CDR3 coding DNA: TGTGCCACGGACAGGGTCGTCTATGGCTACACCTTC. This encodes CATDRVVYGYTF.

The chain uses TRBV4-3 and TRBJ2-5; no firm D call. Germline CDR1 is LGHNA and CDR2 is YSLEER. Trimming removed 5 bases from V and 5 bases from J, with 15 bases in between. The CDR3 covers 14 residues. Here the CDR3 DNA reads TGCGCCAGCAGCTCCCGGGCCTATGGGGAGACCCAGTACTTC. It encodes CASSSRAYGETQYF.

This clonotype was recorded only once. The V gene is TRBV6-1, the J gene TRBJ1-2; tentatively, D is TRBD1 (5 bases). Germline CDR1 is MNHNS and CDR2 is SASEGT. The CDR3 length is 18 residues. V gave up 0 bases and J gave up 9 bases, with 26 bases separating them. The DNA for the CDR3 is TGTGCCAGCAGTGAAGCGCGAGGATCAGGACACCCTACCCGGCGCTACACCTTC. Protein sequence: CASSEARGSGHPTRRYTF.

The gene calls are TRBV10-3 and TRBJ2-2, with D possibly TRBD2 on 6 matching bases. Germline lookup yields CDR1 ENHRY and CDR2 SYGVKD. Trimming left V 6 bases short and J 1 base short, with 6 bases between. The CDR3 contains 13 residues. In nucleotides, the CDR3 is TGTGCCATCAGCGGGGGGAACACCGGGGAGCTGTTTTTT. Its translation: CAISGGNTGELFF.

The table lists this clonotype with a few counts. The J gene is TRBJ2-1, the V gene TRBV20-1; 15 bases align to TRBD2. The CDR3 loop spans 17 amino acids. Germline V CDR1 and CDR2: DFQATT, SNEGSKA (reference sequence). V lost 5 bases and J lost 5; bases outside the gene matches: 10. CDR3 nucleotides: TGCAGTGCTGTCGGACTAGCGGGGGGGCCGGGGAACAATGAGCAGTTCTTC. Translation gives CSAVGLAGGPGNNEQFF.

This sequence joins TRBV29-1 and TRBJ2-1; D possibly uses TRBD1 or TRBD2 (6 bases each). This CDR3 has 16 residues. Germline CDR1 is SQVTM and CDR2 is ANQGSEA. The CDR3 DNA reads TGCGCCGGACGCGGGTATCGGGGGCACCCGCACAATGAGCAGTTCTTC. Translating gives CAGRGYRGHPHNEQFF.

This clonotype was found many times. V usage is TRBV29-1 and J usage is TRBJ2-5, with 10 bases lining up with TRBD1. The trim removed 3 bases at V and 0 bases at J, leaving 4 bases unmatched. CDR3 length: 15 residues. Germline lookup yields CDR1 SQVTM and CDR2 ANQGSEA. The CDR3 spells CSVERTGGYQETQYF. As DNA, the CDR3 is TGCAGCGTTGAGCGGACAGGGGGATACCAAGAGACCCAGTACTTC.

The rearrangement uses TRBV27 and TRBJ1-6, with unresolved D. V was cut by 2 bases and J by 7 bases, with 15 bases left in between. This CDR3 has 16 residues. The germline CDR1 and CDR2 sequences are MNHEY and SMNVEV (reference sequence). CDR3 DNA: TGTGCCAGCAGTTTACCCCTTTCGGGCCCAAATTCACCCCTCCACTTT. It yields the protein CASSLPLSGPNSPLHF.

As DNA, the CDR3 is TGCAGTGCTAGTAGTCCAGCAGGATTAGGACAAGAGACCCAGTACTTC. The encoded protein is CSASSPAGLGQETQYF. This rearrangement joins TRBV20-1 to TRBJ2-5; D unclear. V lost 3 bases to trimming and J lost 2 bases, with 19 bases between them. The CDR3 is 16 amino acids. Germline V gene lookup returns CDR1 DFQATT and CDR2 SNEGSKA (reference sequence).

The rearrangement joins TRBV3-1 to TRBJ2-7; 12 nucleotides agree with TRBD2. The CDR3 extends over 16 amino acids. With 1 base clipped from V and 3 bases from J, the junction kept 4 bases outside the gene matches. Germline V gene data show CDR1 as LGHDT and CDR2 as YNNKEL (reference sequence). The CDR3 is CASSQGLAGAYYEQYF. The CDR3 DNA follows: TGTGCCAGCAGCCAAGGACTAGCGGGGGCCTACTACGAGCAGTACTTC.

The V and J genes are TRBV7-2 and TRBJ1-1, with TRBD1 matching 8 bases. From germline, CDR1 is SGHTA and CDR2 FQGNSA. This CDR3 is built from 15 residues. The junction had 5 bases not matched to a gene; V was cut back by 0 bases and J by 5 bases. The chain's CDR3 is CASSLARQGRTEAFF. The CDR3, as DNA: TGTGCCAGCAGCTTAGCTCGACAGGGGAGGACTGAAGCTTTCTTT.

V usage is TRBV7-2 and J usage is TRBJ2-1; D is undetermined. The CDR3 length is 14 residues. The germline V gene encodes CDR1 SGHTA and CDR2 FQGNSA. V gave up 3 bases and J gave up 4 bases, with 10 bases separating them. The CDR3 sequence: CASSFDGIYNEQFF. DNA for the CDR3: TGTGCCAGCAGCTTCGATGGGATATACAATGAGCAGTTCTTC.

This sequence joins TRBV6-1 and TRBJ2-1; TRBD1 matches at 10 bases. Trimming removed 5 bases from V and 7 bases from J; junction bases left unmatched: 11. Germline CDR1 is MNHNS and CDR2 is SASEGT. This CDR3 has 16 amino acids. CDR3 sequence: CASSSGTGVSANEQFF. The DNA of the CDR3 is TGTGCCAGCAGTTCCGGGACAGGGGTTTCGGCGAATGAGCAGTTCTTC.

This clonotype was picked up one time. The chain employs TRBV27 and TRBJ1-2; D is ambiguous. Germline lookup yields CDR1 MNHEY and CDR2 SMNVEV (reference sequence). The CDR3 runs 14 residues. The ends were cut back, 5 bases at V and 2 bases at J, with 12 bases in the middle. CDR3 DNA sequence: TGTGCCAGCAGTCGGACCCCGGGCAACTATGGCTACACCTTC. It codes for CASSRTPGNYGYTF.

The chain is built from TRBV4-3 and TRBJ2-7, with TRBD2 matching over 7 bases. J lost 6 bases, V lost 2 bases, and 10 bases had no gene match. Germline CDR1 reads LGHNA; CDR2 reads YSLEER. The CDR3 sequence is 15 residues long. The DNA of the CDR3 is TGCGCCAGCAGCCAAACCTGGACGGCTAGCGGCGAGCAGTACTTC. Its protein product is CASSQTWTASGEQYF.

The gene calls are TRBV24-1 and TRBJ2-4; 8 nucleotides align to TRBD1. This CDR3 is 16 amino acids long. V gave up 3 bases and J gave up 3 bases; unmatched junction bases: 6. Germline CDR1 and CDR2: KGHDR and SFDVKD. In DNA, the CDR3 is TGTGCCACCAGTGATGACAGGGGACCCGACAAAAACATTCAGTACTTC. This codes for CATSDDRGPDKNIQYF.

The CDR3 DNA reads TGCGCCAGCAGCTTGGCCGATAGTGACACCATATATTTT. It yields the protein CASSLADSDTIYF. The chain links TRBV5-1 to TRBJ1-3; D is undetermined. The CDR3 has 13 residues. Germline V gives CDR1 SGHRS, CDR2 YFSETQ. V was clipped by 0 bases and J by 8 bases, with 9 bases between them.

The V gene is TRBV20-1, the J gene TRBJ1-1, with 9 bases fitting TRBD1. The CDR3 consists of 13 residues. V lost 1 base, J lost 10 bases, and 7 bases stayed unmatched. Germline V gene data show CDR1 as DFQATT and CDR2 as SNEGSKA (reference sequence). Here the CDR3 DNA reads TGCAGTGCTAGAGGAAACAGGGGGCTAGGAGCTTTCTTT. Its translation is CSARGNRGLGAFF.

This clonotype has just a few counts. The rearrangement links TRBV12-3 or TRBV12-4 to TRBJ2-4, with TRBD1 as a possible D gene (6 bases). The DNA end favors TRBJ2-5, so the J call may be wrong. CDR3 length: 14 residues. CDR3 nucleotides: TGTGCCAGCAGTCGGAACAGGGTTGGCGAGACCCAGTACTTC. It encodes CASSRNRVGETQYF.

This clonotype was recorded once. The chain couples TRBV6-2 or TRBV6-3 to TRBJ1-2, with D perhaps TRBD1 (6 bases). Germline loops: CDR1 MNHEY, CDR2 SVGEGT. Trimming pared 1 base from V and 3 bases from J, leaving 9 bases between. The length of the CDR3 is 14 residues. CDR3 bases: TGTGCCAGCAGTTACTTGGGGGCAGACTATGGCTACACCTTC. This gives the protein CASSYLGADYGYTF.

The rearrangement links TRBV27 to TRBJ2-1; 7 bases map to TRBD2. The CDR3 spans 13 residues. V dropped 8 bases and J dropped 9; count of bases not matched to a gene: 10. The germline V gene encodes CDR1 MNHEY and CDR2 SMNVEV (reference sequence). CDR3 region: CASGPLADPEQFF. CDR3 nucleotides: TGTGCCAGCGGTCCCCTAGCGGACCCTGAGCAGTTCTTC.

This clonotype was recorded a few times. The gene calls are TRBV7-2 and TRBJ2-5; possible D gene TRBD2, 6 bases. The germline gives CDR1 SGHTA, CDR2 FQGNSA. This CDR3 comprises 15 residues. V lost 4 bases and J 1 base, leaving 13 bases between the germline ends. CDR3 loop: CASSSTRGSQETQYF. In DNA form, the CDR3 reads TGTGCCAGCAGCTCAACACGGGGGAGCCAAGAGACCCAGTACTTC.

For the CDR3, the DNA is TGCGCCAGCAGTCACACCCGGGTTGAGACCCAGTACTTC. Translated: CASSHTRVETQYF. V gene TRBV5-1 combines with J gene TRBJ2-5; no clear D gene. Looked up from germline, CDR1 is SGHRS and CDR2 is YFSETQ. V lost 5 bases to trimming and J lost 5 bases, with 13 bases between them. CDR3 size: 13 residues. Filled out from reference TRBV5-1 and TRBJ2-5, the complete variable domain reads KAGVTQTPRYLIKTRGQQVTLSCSPISGHRSVSWYQQTPGQGLQFLFEYFSETQRNKGNFPGRFSGRQFSNSRSEMNVSTLELGDSALYLCASSHTRVETQYFGPGTRLLVL.

This clonotype has a handful of counts. The chain links TRBV7-2 to TRBJ2-7; D perhaps matches TRBD1 (5 bases). This CDR3 is built from 14 residues. V lost 0 bases and J lost 7, with 13 bases in between. The germline V gene encodes CDR1 SGHTA and CDR2 FQGNSA. The CDR3 reads CASSLAQTVNEQYF. DNA of the CDR3: TGTGCCAGCAGCTTAGCGCAGACAGTCAATGAGCAGTACTTC.